Listed below are T cell receptor beta chains from one sample, sequenced in a study of blood T cell repertoires in COVID-19. TCRdb's copy holds only in-frame clones and misses some; the assay was immunoSEQ multiplex PCR. The sample has some 70,000 clones, roughly 87% seen once. The sequenced sample was peripheral blood. These TCRs come from a man over 45 with active COVID-19. The CDR3 runs from the conserved cysteine through the conserved F or W. D genes are given only for firm matches. Where a row states a size, it is once, few, many or the class of an expanded clone; other rows omit it.

J gene: TRBJ1-1
clone size: .
V gene: TRBV7-3
D gene: TRBD1
CDR3 protein: CASSPGTANTEAFF
CDR3 DNA: TGTGCCAGCAGCCCCGGGACAGCGAACACTGAAGCTTTCTTT

J gene: TRBJ1-3
clone size: few
V gene: TRBV5-1
D gene: .
CDR3 protein: CASSLTGDSGNTIYF
CDR3 DNA: TGCGCCAGCAGCTTAACAGGCGACTCTGGAAACACCATATATTTT

J gene: TRBJ2-2
clone size: .
V gene: TRBV12-5
D gene: TRBD1
CDR3 protein: CASGLGTGINTGELFF
CDR3 DNA: TGTGCTAGTGGTTTGGGGACAGGGATCAACACCGGGGAGCTGTTTTTT

J gene: TRBJ2-1
clone size: once
V gene: TRBV5-1
D gene: .
CDR3 protein: CASSLRFHNEQFF
CDR3 DNA: TGCGCCAGCAGCCTCCGTTTCCACAATGAGCAGTTCTTC

J gene: TRBJ1-1
clone size: .
V gene: TRBV2
D gene: TRBD1
CDR3 protein: CASSSQGPEAFF
CDR3 DNA: TGTGCCAGCAGTTCACAGGGGCCAGAAGCTTTCTTT

J gene: TRBJ1-4
clone size: .
V gene: TRBV18
D gene: .
CDR3 protein: CASSPLEGEKLFF
CDR3 DNA: TGTGCCAGCTCCCCCCTGGAGGGTGAAAAACTGTTTTTT

J gene: TRBJ1-4
clone size: .
V gene: TRBV7-9
D gene: .
CDR3 protein: CASSAQGREKLFF
CDR3 DNA: TGTGCCAGCAGCGCCCAGGGGAGAGAAAAACTGTTTTTT

J gene: TRBJ2-2
clone size: .
V gene: TRBV29-1
D gene: TRBD1
CDR3 protein: CSVGQGNTGELFF
CDR3 DNA: TGCAGCGTGGGACAGGGGAACACCGGGGAGCTGTTTTTT

J gene: TRBJ1-2
clone size: once
V gene: TRBV6-5
D gene: TRBD1
CDR3 protein: CASSYRQGAGNYGYTF
CDR3 DNA: TGTGCCAGCAGTTACCGGCAGGGGGCCGGGAACTATGGCTACACCTTC

J gene: TRBJ2-3
clone size: .
V gene: TRBV9
D gene: .
CDR3 protein: CASSGGDTQYF
CDR3 DNA: TGTGCCAGCAGCGGAGGGGATACGCAGTATTTT

J gene: TRBJ1-5
clone size: .
V gene: TRBV27
D gene: TRBD1
CDR3 protein: CASGQGSQPQHF
CDR3 DNA: TGTGCCAGCGGACAGGGATCTCAGCCCCAGCATTTT

J gene: TRBJ1-2
clone size: .
V gene: TRBV6-5
D gene: TRBD1
CDR3 protein: CASSWDSLLRVGYTF
CDR3 DNA: TGTGCCAGCAGTTGGGACAGCCTCCTACGCGTTGGCTACACCTTC

J gene: TRBJ2-3
clone size: .
V gene: TRBV5-1
D gene: TRBD2
CDR3 protein: CASSSPHKTKTSGVADTQYF
CDR3 DNA: TGCGCCAGCAGCTCGCCCCACAAGACTAAGACTAGCGGGGTAGCAGATACGCAGTATTTT

J gene: TRBJ2-2
clone size: .
V gene: TRBV11-2
D gene: .
CDR3 protein: CASSLNLGGGELFF
CDR3 DNA: TGTGCCAGCAGCTTGAACCTCGGGGGCGGGGAGCTGTTTTTT

J gene: TRBJ2-3
clone size: .
V gene: TRBV28
D gene: TRBD2
CDR3 protein: CASNLAGTDTQYF
CDR3 DNA: TGTGCCAGCAATCTAGCGGGCACAGATACGCAGTATTTT

J gene: TRBJ1-1
clone size: .
V gene: TRBV5-1
D gene: .
CDR3 protein: CASSSRTANTEAFF
CDR3 DNA: TGCGCCAGCAGCTCTCGGACTGCGAACACTGAAGCTTTCTTT

J gene: TRBJ1-6
clone size: .
V gene: TRBV7-2
D gene: .
CDR3 protein: CASSLVQVETGSPLHF
CDR3 DNA: TGTGCCAGCAGCTTAGTACAGGTCGAGACTGGGTCACCCCTCCACTTT

J gene: TRBJ2-1
clone size: .
V gene: TRBV12-3/TRBV12-4
D gene: .
CDR3 protein: CASSQGYNEQFF
CDR3 DNA: TGTGCCAGCAGCCAGGGGTACAATGAGCAGTTCTTC

J gene: TRBJ2-6
clone size: .
V gene: TRBV4-1
D gene: .
CDR3 protein: CASSQVNFGANVLTF
CDR3 DNA: TGCGCCAGCAGCCAAGTTAATTTTGGGGCCAACGTCCTGACTTTC

J gene: TRBJ1-4
clone size: .
V gene: TRBV25-1
D gene: TRBD1
CDR3 protein: CASRGTGVEKLFF
CDR3 DNA: TGTGCCAGCAGAGGGACAGGGGTTGAAAAACTGTTTTTT

J gene: TRBJ2-7
clone size: .
V gene: TRBV16
D gene: .
CDR3 protein: CASSPSYEQYF
CDR3 DNA: TGTGCCAGCAGCCCTAGCTACGAGCAGTACTTC

J gene: TRBJ2-1
clone size: .
V gene: TRBV2
D gene: TRBD2
CDR3 protein: CASRLAGGVYEQFF
CDR3 DNA: TGTGCCAGCCGACTAGCGGGGGGAGTATATGAGCAGTTCTTC

J gene: TRBJ2-3
clone size: .
V gene: TRBV7-7
D gene: TRBD2
CDR3 protein: CASSPDSGGAFTDTQYF
CDR3 DNA: TGTGCCAGCAGCCCCGACAGCGGGGGGGCTTTTACAGATACGCAGTATTTT